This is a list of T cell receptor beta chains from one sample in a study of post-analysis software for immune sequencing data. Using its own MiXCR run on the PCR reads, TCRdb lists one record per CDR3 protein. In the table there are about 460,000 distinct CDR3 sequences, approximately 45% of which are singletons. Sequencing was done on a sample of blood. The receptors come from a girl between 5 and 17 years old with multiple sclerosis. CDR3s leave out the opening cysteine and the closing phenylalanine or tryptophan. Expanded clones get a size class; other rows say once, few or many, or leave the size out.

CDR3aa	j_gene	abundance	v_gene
ASTPSATGPYNEQF	TRBJ2-1	NA	TRBV28
ASSLGGRYQETQY	TRBJ2-5	NA	TRBV7-9
ASSEDQGWSPLH	TRBJ1-6	few	TRBV25-1
ASSWTGGEEGYT	TRBJ1-2	NA	TRBV7-9
ASSPSGSGVQETQY	TRBJ2-5	NA	TRBV5-1
ASSPITSNNEQF	TRBJ2-1	NA	TRBV7-2
SARDRVAVVPTYNEQF	TRBJ2-1	few	TRBV20-1
ASSPPGDRGDEQY	NA	NA	TRBV28
VSSQGRQDASYEQY	TRBJ2-7	NA	TRBV4-1
ATSQAVAKNIQY	TRBJ2-4	NA	TRBV3-1
ASSQASGNKQF	TRBJ2-1	few	TRBV11-2
ASSFSGQGLTDTQY	TRBJ2-3	NA	TRBV12-3/TRBV12-4
ASSQGSLQETQY	TRBJ2-5	few	TRBV4-1
ASREAESYEQY	TRBJ2-7	NA	TRBV7-9
SASTSGSIYEQY	TRBJ2-7	NA	TRBV20-1
SVRQAASYEQY	TRBJ2-7	once	TRBV29-1
ASRPRDRDNEQF	TRBJ2-1	few	TRBV6-2/TRBV6-3
ASSSEWAEEGYT	TRBJ1-2	NA	TRBV5-1
ASRRSTVGAYEQY	TRBJ2-7	NA	TRBV28
SARQENYGYT	TRBJ1-2	NA	TRBV20-1
ASTRHIEETQY	TRBJ2-5	few	TRBV12-3/TRBV12-4
ASSLVSGTSGYNEQF	TRBJ2-1	NA	TRBV11-2
ASRPTEDSYEQY	TRBJ2-7	few	TRBV6-6
ASSLGGLAGVEQF	TRBJ2-1	NA	TRBV13
ASSSIPTSGRAKGTGELF	TRBJ2-2	NA	TRBV28
AISESAGGKETQY	TRBJ2-5	few	TRBV10-3
SASRPSGNNEQF	TRBJ2-1	NA	TRBV20-1
ASSVGQPHAPQH	TRBJ1-5	NA	TRBV5-1
ASSQDLRTSAPDTQY	TRBJ2-3	few	TRBV4-1
SVEDQSQDYGYT	TRBJ1-2	NA	TRBV29-1
ASRLTQGVMNTEAF	TRBJ1-1	NA	TRBV6-6
SASRTGIEGQPQH	TRBJ1-5	few	TRBV20-1